This T cell receptor (beta chain) was identified during a study of post-analysis software for immune sequencing data. Study summary: The cohort encompassed relapsing-remitting, secondary progressive and progressive-relapsing multiple sclerosis disease courses.

The TCR beta cDNA libraries carried unique molecular identifiers. Input of about 0.9 to 10 million T cells yielded about half a million cDNA molecules. TCRdb re-called the PCR reads with MiXCR, one entry per CDR3 protein. The sample shows about 540,000 distinct CDR3 sequences, 34% of them seen only once. Notes on the study in general: Patients with multiple sclerosis recorded significantly lower normalized Chao1 diversity than controls, the study found. The F measure placed samples prepared in the same batch into strongly shared clusters.

A note on this clonotype: The antigen remains unidentified.

Sequenced sample: blood. This TCR derives from a girl aged 2-17 years with multiple sclerosis.

CDR3 sequence reads: CASSSPSGGSYEQYF. The CDR3 DNA is TGTGCCAGCAGTTCGCCTAGCGGGGGGTCCTACGAGCAGTACTTC. This chain links TRBV6-2 or TRBV6-3 with TRBJ2-7; TRBD2 agrees at 11 bases. Germline assignment: CDR1 MNHEY and CDR2 SVGEGT. V was clipped by 4 bases and J by 1 base; unmatched bases: 3. The CDR3 sequence is 15 residues long.